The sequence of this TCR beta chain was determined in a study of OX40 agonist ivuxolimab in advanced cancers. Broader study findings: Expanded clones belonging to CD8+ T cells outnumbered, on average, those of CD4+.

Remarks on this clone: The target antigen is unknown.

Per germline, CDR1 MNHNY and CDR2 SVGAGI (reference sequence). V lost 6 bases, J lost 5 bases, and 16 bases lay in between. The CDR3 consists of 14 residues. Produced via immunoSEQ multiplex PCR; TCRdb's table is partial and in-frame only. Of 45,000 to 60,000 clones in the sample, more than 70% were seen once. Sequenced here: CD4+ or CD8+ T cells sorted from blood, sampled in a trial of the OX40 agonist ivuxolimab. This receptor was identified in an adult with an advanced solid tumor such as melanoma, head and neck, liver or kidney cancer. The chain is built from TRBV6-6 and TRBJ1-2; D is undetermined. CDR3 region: CASSPPTGGYGYTF. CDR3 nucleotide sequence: TGTGCCAGCAGCCCCCCCACGGGAGGGTATGGCTACACCTTC.